This T cell receptor (beta chain) derives from a study of T cell changes during pregnancy in multiple sclerosis. Some clones are missing from TCRdb's copy, which holds only in-frame ones; the method was immunoSEQ multiplex PCR. The profile shows approximately 84,000 clones, 94% of them singletons. Sequenced here: peripheral blood, sampled in the second trimester of pregnancy. The receptor was derived from a female donor in good health, enrolled as a control in a pregnancy study.

This CDR3 is CASSSTGPGETQYF. CDR3 in DNA: TGTGCCAGCAGCTCCACCGGGCCGGGGGAGACCCAGTACTTC. The chain carries TRBV7-9 and TRBJ2-5, with D possibly being TRBD2 (5 bases). The CDR3 runs to 14 residues. The germline V and J ends were trimmed by 4 bases and 5 bases, with 14 bases remaining between them. Germline CDR1 and CDR2: SEHNR and FQNEAQ (reference sequence).